This T cell receptor beta chain was profiled in a study of T cell responses to AZD1222 COVID-19 vaccine. General observations from the study: Across spike, vaccine-associated CD4 TCRs were found, dominant at 160-218 and 743-854. At baseline, just five to seven AZD1222 recipients tested seropositive. Donors, mostly white British, included more females; clonal diversity was possibly underestimated. Elevations in Spike-specific TCR breadth and depth followed administration of two AZD1222 doses.

Generated by immunoSEQ multiplex PCR, the TCRdb table keeps only in-frame clones and is missing some. This table has 84,000 or so clones, more than 70% appearing once. As for this clone: Its antigen is currently unknown.

Germline V lookup: CDR1 LNHNV, CDR2 YYDKDF (reference sequence). V lost 0 bases and J lost 3, with 17 bases in between. The CDR3 totals 17 residues. This chain joins TRBV15 and TRBJ1-2; D gene ambiguous. The clonotype originates from an adult in good health. This specimen consisted of peripheral blood, obtained on day 0 of AZD1222 vaccination. The CDR3 DNA follows: TGTGCCACCAGCAGAGATCGGGGAGGTGGGGTGGACTATGGCTACACCTTC. Translation gives CATSRDRGGGVDYGYTF.